This T cell receptor (beta chain) was documented in a study of cytomegalovirus exposure and HLA in healthy donors. Background on the study: Membership in the Caucasian-associated ancestry cluster was found for 75% to 90% of 398 genotyped donors.

Whole-study results and caveats: An analysis that came later showed most CMV-associated TCR beta chains appearing HLA-restricted. The study recorded about 160 TCR beta chains that were cytomegalovirus-associated. Rarity characterized most TCR sequences, yet some public TCRs appeared in many donors.

With respect to this clone: Its matching antigen is unknown.

The study ran its PCR with 60 Vbeta and 13 Jbeta primers. This table comes from immunoSEQ multiplex PCR, and its TCRdb copy is limited to in-frame clones, with some not included. The data hold around 150,000 clones, with 80% to 90% observed a single time. Material for sequencing was PBMCs. The origin of this receptor is a woman aged 50 to 65 in good health and CMV-seronegative.

The DNA of the CDR3 is TGTGCCAGCAGCGAGGTACAGGGGGTCGGAAACACCATATATTTT. Protein product: CASSEVQGVGNTIYF. The chain employs TRBV9 and TRBJ1-3, with 8 bases that match TRBD1. V dropped 3 bases and J dropped 4; count of bases not matched to a gene: 6. This CDR3 is built from 15 residues. Germline CDR1 is SGDLS and CDR2 is YYNGEE.